Below, 27 T cell receptor beta chains from the same sample are listed, as sequenced in a study of human T cells and chemical hapten exposure. TCRdb re-derived calls from the RACE reads in MiXCR, one entry per CDR3 protein. The table includes some 59,000 distinct CDR3 sequences, 10% to 12% detected once. Noted time point: pre-sensitization, week 0. Treatment described: therapeutic diphenylcyclopropenone sensitization with weekly scalp DPC. The specimen was whole blood, collected in connection with sensitization to the hapten diphenylcyclopropenone (DPC). The receptors originated from a woman between 40 and 50 years old with alopecia areata. Some clones in this sample may be carry-over from other donors' samples.

The CDR3 region is CASSFNPYNEQFF. CDR3 nucleotide sequence: TGTGCCAGCAGTTTTAACCCCTACAATGAGCAGTTCTTC. The chain combines TRBV28 with TRBJ2-1; D unresolved. Between the trimmed V and J ends, which lost 3 bases and 2 bases, there was a span of 5 bases. The germline CDR1 and CDR2 sequences are MDHEN and SYDVKM. CDR3 length: 13 amino acids.

The chain has TRBV20-1 and TRBJ2-1; 9 nucleotides agree with TRBD2. Germline assignment: CDR1 DFQATT and CDR2 SNEGSKA (reference sequence). CDR3 length equals 15 residues. Here the CDR3 DNA reads TGCAGCGGCTACCCGCCTAGCGGGGCCTACAATGAGCAGTTCTTC. This gives the protein CSGYPPSGAYNEQFF.

This clonotype was seen repeatedly, ten times or more. The rearrangement joins TRBV3-1 to TRBJ1-1; TRBD1 might be the D (5 bases). The CDR3 covers 14 residues. CDR1 is LGHDT, CDR2 YNNKEL, per germline (reference sequence). The V gene lost 1 base and the J gene lost 5 bases, with 11 bases spanning the gap. The DNA for the CDR3 is TGTGCCAGCAGCCAAGGCCCTGGGGGGACTGAAGCTTTCTTT. It specifies CASSQGPGGTEAFF.

This clonotype was counted a few times. V usage is TRBV12-3 or TRBV12-4 and J usage is TRBJ1-5, with D maybe TRBD1 (5 bases). With 0 bases removed from V and 2 bases from J, the gap between germline ends came to 11 bases. The CDR3 is made up of 16 amino acids. This CDR3 is CASSLALGEGNQPQHF. The DNA for the CDR3 is TGTGCCAGCAGTTTAGCGCTGGGGGAGGGCAATCAGCCCCAGCATTTT.

The V gene is TRBV7-9, the J gene TRBJ1-4; no clear D. The V end was cut by 6 bases, the J end by 3 bases, with 8 bases between. The germline CDR1 and CDR2 sequences are SEHNR and FQNEAQ (reference sequence). The CDR3 totals 13 residues. DNA of the CDR3: TGTGCCAGCAGTTCGGGTGCTAATGAAAAACTGTTTTTT. Translated, it gives CASSSGANEKLFF.

A word on this clonotype: At one end, the junction sequence differs from germline, possibly due to a read error. The genes are TRBV19 and TRBJ2-3; D is ambiguous. Germline lookup yields CDR1 LNHDA and CDR2 SQIVND (reference sequence). The CDR3 has 14 amino acids. The CDR3 is CASSASGLPDPQYF. The CDR3 nucleotides are TGTGCCAGTAGTGCCTCGGGCCTACCAGATCCGCAGTATTTT.

The chain employs TRBV7-2 and TRBJ2-7, with D possibly matching TRBD1 (5 bases). Per germline, CDR1 SGHTA and CDR2 FQGNSA. Trimming took 0 bases from V and 11 from J, leaving 14 bases between them. The CDR3 length is 13 residues. The CDR3: CASSLATAPLKYF. The CDR3 DNA reads TGTGCCAGCAGCTTAGCGACAGCTCCTTTGAAGTACTTC.

This clonotype came up many times. The rearrangement links TRBV3-1 to TRBJ1-5; 9 bases match TRBD1. Germline V CDR1 and CDR2: LGHDT, YNNKEL (reference sequence). There are 16 residues in the CDR3. With V trimmed by 4 bases and J by 7 bases, 11 bases remained unmatched. CDR3 nucleotide sequence: TGTGCCAGCAGCCTCCAGGGACAGGGTGAGGGACAGCCCCAGCATTTT. This encodes CASSLQGQGEGQPQHF. Drawing the rest from reference TRBV3-1 and TRBJ1-5, the complete variable domain is DTAVSQTPKYLVTQMGNDKSIKCEQNLGHDTMYWYKQDSKKFLKIMFSYNNKELIINETVPNRFSPKSPDKAHLNLHINSLELGDSAVYFCASSLQGQGEGQPQHFGDGTRLSIL.

This clonotype was counted between two and nine times. J is TRBJ2-2 and V is TRBV7-9; D unresolved. This CDR3 is built from 16 residues. Germline V gene lookup returns CDR1 SEHNR and CDR2 FQNEAQ (reference sequence). V gave up 2 bases and J gave up 3 bases, with 13 bases separating them. The CDR3 sequence is CASSLTYRSYTGELFF. In DNA, the CDR3 is TGTGCCAGCAGCTTAACGTACCGCTCTTACACCGGGGAGCTGTTTTTT.

A note on this clonotype: A much larger clone sits a single nucleotide away, making a read error possible. The chain combines TRBV7-2 with TRBJ2-7; 8 nucleotides align to TRBD2. The CDR3 runs to 14 residues. The V gene's germline CDR1 is SGHTA and CDR2 FQGNSA. DNA of the CDR3: TGTGCCAGCAGCTTATCCACTAGCGGCTACGAGCAGCACTTC. It specifies CASSLSTSGYEQHF.

This clonotype was counted ten times or more. The chain uses TRBV7-8 and TRBJ2-3; tentative D call: TRBD2 (5 bases). The CDR3 sequence is 17 residues long. The germline CDR1 and CDR2 sequences are SGHVS and FQNEAQ. Trimming removed 3 bases from V and 4 bases from J, with 20 bases in between. The CDR3 DNA is TGTGCCAGCAGCTTCTCAGTCGGGGATTTGACGGCAGATACGCAGTATTTT. Protein sequence: CASSFSVGDLTADTQYF.

In its sample, this clonotype was seen many times. The chain is built from TRBV7-2 and TRBJ2-7; 9 nucleotides align to TRBD1. The CDR3 spans 16 residues. Germline trimming cut 5 bases from V and 3 bases from J; bases unmatched to any gene: 11. The germline V gene encodes CDR1 SGHTA and CDR2 FQGNSA. The CDR3 DNA is TGTGCCAGCAGCACTCGGGACAGGGTGATGCTCTACGAGCAGTACTTC. It translates to CASSTRDRVMLYEQYF.

This clonotype was seen many times. The V gene is TRBV7-3, the J gene TRBJ1-1; possible D gene TRBD1, 6 bases. Trimming left V 5 bases short and J 1 base short, with 8 bases between. There are 13 residues in the CDR3. Per germline, CDR1 SGHTA and CDR2 FQGTGA. The CDR3 nucleotides are TGTGCCAGCAGCGTGACAGGGAACACTGAAGCTTTCTTT. This translates into CASSVTGNTEAFF.

This clonotype was seen a few times. The genes are TRBV25-1 and TRBJ2-5; 7 nucleotides agree with TRBD1. This CDR3 has 13 residues. Germline assignment: CDR1 MGHDK and CDR2 SYGVNS. The ends lost 6 bases at V and 5 bases at J; junction bases unmatched: 6. The CDR3 protein is CASRDRILETQYF. DNA for the CDR3: TGTGCCAGCAGGGACAGGATCCTGGAGACCCAGTACTTC.

The J gene is TRBJ2-1, the V gene TRBV7-3; possible D gene TRBD1, 6 bases. The CDR3 length is 14 residues. Trimming removed 8 bases at V and 0 bases at J, with 11 bases between. Germline-derived CDR1 and CDR2 are SGHTA and FQGTGA. CDR3 nucleotide sequence: TGTGCCAGCGCCACAGGGAGCTCCTACAATGAGCAGTTCTTC. Translating it yields CASATGSSYNEQFF.

This clonotype was detected many times. This chain uses TRBV15 with TRBJ2-3; D is uncertain. The germline CDR1 and CDR2 sequences are LNHNV and YYDKDF (reference sequence). This CDR3 comprises 17 residues. Trimming removed 3 bases from V and 0 bases from J, with 16 bases in between. CDR3 region: CATSRSRNSFSTDTQYF. CDR3 nucleotides: TGTGCCACCAGCAGGTCGAGGAACAGTTTTAGCACAGATACGCAGTATTTT.

This clonotype was recorded many times. The genes are TRBV7-3 and TRBJ2-1; 9 bases line up with TRBD2. This CDR3 comprises 16 residues. V lost 1 base and J lost 4; bases outside the gene matches: 5. Germline-derived CDR1 and CDR2 are SGHTA and FQGTGA. Written as DNA, the CDR3 is TGTGCCAGCAGCTTAAGCGGTAGCGGGGGATACAATGAGCAGTTCTTC. It codes for CASSLSGSGGYNEQFF.

This clonotype was detected a few times. The V call is TRBV20-1, the J call TRBJ2-3, with 15 bases that match TRBD2. Germline V gives CDR1 DFQATT, CDR2 SNEGSKA (reference sequence). The CDR3 has 18 amino acids. In nucleotides, the CDR3 is TGCAGCATTAGGGGGACTAGCGGGAGGCGGACTAGCACAGATACGCAGTATTTT. This codes for CSIRGTSGRRTSTDTQYF.

This clonotype was counted ten times or more. This CDR3 is CASSPLPGGADSPLHF. CDR3 nucleotides: TGTGCCAGCTCACCACTTCCAGGGGGCGCGGATTCACCCCTCCACTTT. The chain is built from TRBV18 and TRBJ1-6; TRBD1 aligns across 8 bases. V gave up 1 base and J gave up 8 bases; unmatched junction bases: 7. CDR1 KGHSH and CDR2 LQKENI come from the germline V gene. CDR3 length: 16 amino acids.

This clonotype showed up many times. The genes are TRBV19 and TRBJ2-7, with TRBD1 identical over 8 bases. V was clipped by 4 bases and J by 1 base; unmatched bases: 12. The CDR3 runs 17 residues. From germline, CDR1 is LNHDA and CDR2 SQIVND (reference sequence). Written as DNA, the CDR3 is TGTGCCAGTAGTACCCCCCGCGGACAGGGTCAATCCTACGAGCAGTACTTC. Its protein product is CASSTPRGQGQSYEQYF.

This clonotype was seen more than once but under ten times. The chain uses TRBV24-1 and TRBJ1-2; no clear D gene. This CDR3 has 12 amino acids. In germline, CDR1 is KGHDR, CDR2 SFDVKD. V gave up 4 bases and J gave up 4 bases, with 6 bases separating them. The CDR3: CATSDRTYGYTF. CDR3 in DNA: TGTGCCACCAGTGACCGTACCTATGGCTACACCTTC.

This clonotype was observed a handful of times. The CDR3 sequence is CASSPAGIAYEQYF. The CDR3 DNA follows: TGTGCCAGCTCACCCGCAGGGATCGCCTACGAGCAGTACTTC. The gene calls are TRBV18 and TRBJ2-7, with D possibly being TRBD1 (5 bases). CDR1 and CDR2 (germline): KGHSH, LQKENI. The CDR3 runs to 14 residues. The V end lost 3 bases, the J end lost 2 bases, and 11 bases lay between the germline ends. The full variable domain, its missing parts supplied by reference TRBV18 and TRBJ2-7, is NAGVMQNPRHLVRRRGQEARLRCSPMKGHSHVYWYRQLPEEGLKFMVYLQKENIIDESGMPKERFSAEFPKEGPSILRIQQVVRGDSAAYFCASSPAGIAYEQYFGPGTRLTVT.

This clonotype was observed many times. The rearrangement joins TRBV7-7 to TRBJ2-3, with D unresolved. The CDR3 sequence is 15 residues long. V was shortened by 5 bases and J by 0 bases, with 12 bases between the two germline ends. Germline CDR1 is SSHAT and CDR2 is FNYEAQ (reference sequence). The CDR3 loop is CASSLLPTSTDTQYF. The CDR3 nucleotides are TGTGCCAGCAGCCTTCTACCTACTAGCACAGATACGCAGTATTTT.

This clonotype has just a few counts. This chain joins TRBV7-2 and TRBJ2-7; D is possibly TRBD1 (6 bases). The CDR3 has 12 amino acids. Germline V gives CDR1 SGHTA, CDR2 FQGNSA. V lost 10 bases to trimming and J lost 2 bases, with 12 bases between them. The DNA of the CDR3 is TGTGCCACCGGACAGTCTGCCTACGAGCAGTACTTC. This sequence encodes CATGQSAYEQYF.

V is TRBV19 and J is TRBJ1-1; no definite D call. This CDR3 has 14 residues. Germline V gene lookup returns CDR1 LNHDA and CDR2 SQIVND (reference sequence). V was clipped by 3 bases and J by 4 bases, with 12 bases between them. CDR3 region: CASSILIDGTEAFF. In DNA form, the CDR3 reads TGTGCCAGTAGTATTCTTATCGACGGCACTGAAGCTTTCTTT.

This clonotype was observed at least ten times. The rearrangement links TRBV19 to TRBJ1-1; possible D gene TRBD1, 6 bases. Germline assignment: CDR1 LNHDA and CDR2 SQIVND (reference sequence). This CDR3 is built from 14 residues. V was clipped by 9 bases and J by 1 base, with 15 bases between them. The CDR3 spells CASRRGAANTEAFF. CDR3 in DNA: TGTGCCAGCCGTAGGGGGGCCGCGAACACTGAAGCTTTCTTT.

The chain links TRBV3-1 to TRBJ2-7; D gene ambiguous. CDR3 length: 12 residues. In germline, CDR1 is LGHDT, CDR2 YNNKEL (reference sequence). The germline V and J ends were trimmed by 2 bases and 5 bases, with 7 bases remaining between them. CDR3 residues: CASSQTRDEQYF. In DNA form, the CDR3 reads TGTGCCAGCAGCCAAACTCGCGACGAGCAGTACTTC.